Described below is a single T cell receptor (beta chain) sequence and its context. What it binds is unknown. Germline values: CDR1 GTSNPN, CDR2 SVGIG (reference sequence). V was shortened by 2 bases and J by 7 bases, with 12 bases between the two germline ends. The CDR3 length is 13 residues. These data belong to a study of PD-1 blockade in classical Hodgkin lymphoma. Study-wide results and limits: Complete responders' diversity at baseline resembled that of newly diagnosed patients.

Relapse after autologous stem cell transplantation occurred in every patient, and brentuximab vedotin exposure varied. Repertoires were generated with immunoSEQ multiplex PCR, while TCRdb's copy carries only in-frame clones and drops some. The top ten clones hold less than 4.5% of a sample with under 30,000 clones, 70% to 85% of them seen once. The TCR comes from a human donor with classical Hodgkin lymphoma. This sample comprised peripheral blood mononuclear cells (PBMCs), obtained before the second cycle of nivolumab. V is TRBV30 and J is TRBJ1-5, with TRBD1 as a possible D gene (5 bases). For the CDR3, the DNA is TGTGCCTGGAGTCCGGGGGGACGACAGCCCCAGCATTTT. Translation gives CAWSPGGRQPQHF.